This T cell receptor (beta chain) was identified during a study of T cell repertoires in cytomegalovirus infection. Study overall: Recently identified HLA-C-restricted CMV epitopes and well-studied HLA-B-restricted CMV epitopes were used by the study.

Germline V gives CDR1 SGHVS, CDR2 FNYEAQ. CDR3 length equals 16 residues. J gave up 3 bases and V 2 bases, and 6 bases lay outside the gene matches. Details on this clonotype: Its antigen is undetermined.

TCRdb fed the reads into MiXCR, producing one record per CDR3 protein. The data hold 35,000 or so distinct CDR3 sequences, with about 54% observed a single time. The study, taken as a whole, reports: Carriage of CMV together with the relevant HLA was identifiable through cumulative public TCR beta family frequency. Dominating the ex vivo response were TCR beta clonotypes that were CMV-specific and HLA-C-restricted.

The V gene is TRBV7-6, the J gene TRBJ2-7, with TRBD1 matching 11 bases. The specimen was CD8+ T cells from cultured PBMCs, collected from culture after CMV antigen stimulation. The source of this sequence is a human donor in good health (CMV status not recorded). Some clones in this sample may be carry-over from other donors' samples. CDR3 nucleotides: TGTGCCAGCAGCTTAACTGGGACAGGGGGTAGCTACGAGCAGTACTTC. This translates into CASSLTGTGGSYEQYF.